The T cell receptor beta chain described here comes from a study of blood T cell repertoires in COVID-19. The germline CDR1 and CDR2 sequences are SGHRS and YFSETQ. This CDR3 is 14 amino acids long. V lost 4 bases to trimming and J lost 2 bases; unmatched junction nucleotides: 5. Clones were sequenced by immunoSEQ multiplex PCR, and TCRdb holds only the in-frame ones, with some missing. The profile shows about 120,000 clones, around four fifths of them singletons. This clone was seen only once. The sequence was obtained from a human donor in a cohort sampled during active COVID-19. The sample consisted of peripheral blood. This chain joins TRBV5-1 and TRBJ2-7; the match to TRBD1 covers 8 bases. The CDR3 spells CASSRTGPTYEQYF. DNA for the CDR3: TGCGCCAGCAGCAGGACAGGGCCTACCTACGAGCAGTACTTC.